The clone carrying this TCR beta chain was observed many times. The source of the sample is a study of T cells in Graves' hyperthyroidism and ophthalmopathy. There are 15 residues in the CDR3. CDR1 ENHRY and CDR2 SYGVKD come from the germline V gene. V trimming: 10 bases; J trimming: 3 bases; junction bases outside the gene matches: 9. Stable hyperthyroidism: no ophthalmopathy progression over 18 months of follow-up. Uncontrolled infection, other autoimmune disease, pregnancy or lactation led to exclusion. RNA transcripts served as the template for amplifying TCR beta CDR3 regions. With the HTBI primer set, the TCR CDR3 went through a first round of RT-PCR. One entry per CDR3 protein, called by TCRdb with MiXCR from the multiplex PCR reads. The sample shows about 760,000 distinct CDR3 sequences, under 45% of them seen only once.

The receptor's source is a woman in her thirties or forties with Graves' hyperthyroidism. The sample was blood. The rearrangement links TRBV10-3 to TRBJ2-5; TRBD2 aligns across 12 bases. CDR3 sequence reads: CATRELAGGKETQYF. As DNA, the CDR3 is TGTGCCACCCGGGAGCTAGCGGGAGGGAAAGAGACCCAGTACTTC.